This entry concerns a single T cell receptor beta chain. Its antigen is as yet unknown. The data were obtained in a study of Tregs in tolerant kidney transplant recipients. Study-wide points: Findings come from small patient numbers and require larger validation. No direct test of biological reproducibility was done here.

TCRdb's copy holds only in-frame clones and misses some; the assay was immunoSEQ multiplex PCR. The sample consists of 100,000 to 150,000 clones, roughly nine tenths of them appearing once. The germline V gene encodes CDR1 SGDLS and CDR2 YYNGEE. J was trimmed by 4 bases and V by 2 bases; bases with no gene match: 5. The CDR3 is 14 residues long. The TCR comes from a human donor in good health. The sequencing input was CD4+ T cells from blood. V is TRBV9 and J is TRBJ1-2; TRBD1 agrees at 7 bases. The DNA of the CDR3 is TGTGCCAGCAGCGTCACAGGGGAGAGCTATGGCTACACCTTC. It translates to CASSVTGESYGYTF.